Below, 21 T cell receptor beta chains from the same sample are listed, as sequenced in a study of shared clonotypes between healthy human individuals. Produced via immunoSEQ multiplex PCR; TCRdb's table is partial and in-frame only. Of fewer than 2.5 million clones listed, 80% to 95% are singletons. Sequencing input: naive CD4+ T cells from PBMCs. Indicated subset: CD45RA+ positively selected. The receptors come from a man in his late teens or twenties in good health. Some clones in this sample may be carry-over from other donors' samples.

The V call is TRBV2, the J call TRBJ2-2; D is unresolved. Per the germline V gene, CDR1 is SNHLY and CDR2 is FYNNEI. Deletions cut 2 bases from V and 8 bases from J, with 12 bases between. This CDR3 has 14 amino acids. CDR3 coding DNA: TGTGCCAGCAGTGAAATTCGCGGCCGAGGGGAGCTGTTTTTT. Its translation is CASSEIRGRGELFF.

The chain couples TRBV28 to TRBJ1-5; D may be TRBD1 (5 bases). Germline values: CDR1 MDHEN, CDR2 SYDVKM. There are 15 residues in the CDR3. The V end lost 4 bases, the J end lost 7 bases, and 17 bases lay between the germline ends. The CDR3 DNA reads as TGTGCCAGCAGTTCCCCTCGGGGGGTGGGCCAGCCCCAGCATTTT. Translated, it gives CASSSPRGVGQPQHF.

The chain joins TRBV6-1 to TRBJ2-7; TRBD1 agrees at 8 bases. Germline-derived CDR1 and CDR2 are MNHNS and SASEGT. This CDR3 is built from 14 residues. Unmatched junction bases numbered 8, after V lost 6 bases and J lost 4 bases. DNA for the CDR3: TGTGCCAGCAGCCGGACAGGGATGGGTTACGAGCAGTACTTC. Encoded protein: CASSRTGMGYEQYF.

This chain connects TRBV29-1 to TRBJ2-3; 13 nucleotides match TRBD2. This CDR3 is built from 15 residues. Germline V gene sequence: CDR1 SQVTM, CDR2 ANQGSEA. Trimming removed 6 bases from V and 3 bases from J; junction bases left unmatched: 6. In nucleotides, the CDR3 is TGCAGCGTGGGGACTAGCGGGGTTCTAACAGATACGCAGTATTTT. Translating gives CSVGTSGVLTDTQYF.

Concerning this clone: This sample includes further DNA sequences coding for the same CDR3. The rearrangement uses TRBV7-2 and TRBJ1-1; D is unclear. This CDR3 is built from 11 residues. Deletions cut 1 base from V and 11 bases from J, with 8 bases between. Looked up from germline, CDR1 is SGHTA and CDR2 is FQGNSA. The CDR3 spells CASSLEAEAFF. CDR3 coding DNA: TGTGCCAGCAGCTTAGAGGCAGAGGCTTTCTTT.

The V and J genes are TRBV10-3 and TRBJ2-3; no reliable D call. This CDR3 comprises 12 residues. V was trimmed by 3 bases and J by 10 bases, leaving 11 bases between them. Germline CDR1 reads ENHRY; CDR2 reads SYGVKD. CDR3 sequence reads: CAISDSYFAQYF. CDR3 bases: TGTGCCATCAGTGATAGCTACTTCGCGCAGTATTTT.

On this clone itself: In the same sample, other DNA sequences code for this CDR3. The CDR3 DNA reads TGCGCCAGCAGCAAAGACAGGGGGAACACTGAAGCTTTCTTT. Translated: CASSKDRGNTEAFF. The V and J genes are TRBV5-1 and TRBJ1-1, with 8 bases lining up with TRBD1. Trimming removed 4 bases from V and 1 base from J; junction bases left unmatched: 3. Germline V gene lookup returns CDR1 SGHRS and CDR2 YFSETQ. This CDR3 contains 14 residues.

The chain joins TRBV5-1 to TRBJ1-4; 7 bases are a match to TRBD1. V dropped 1 base and J dropped 5; count of bases not matched to a gene: 5. This CDR3 is built from 15 residues. From germline, CDR1 is SGHRS and CDR2 YFSETQ. CDR3 in DNA: TGCGCCAGCAGCTTGACTTCACAGGGGAATGAAAAACTGTTTTTT. Translated, it gives CASSLTSQGNEKLFF.

V and J are TRBV4-1 and TRBJ2-7; D tentatively fits TRBD1 or TRBD2 (6 bases each). The CDR3 spans 14 residues. Germline V gene lookup returns CDR1 MGHRA and CDR2 YSYEKL. V was pared by 6 bases and J by 4 bases, with 16 bases between. As DNA, the CDR3 is TGCGCCAGCAGGACCTTGGGGGGCAGGTACGAGCAGTACTTC. This codes for CASRTLGGRYEQYF.

The rearrangement joins TRBV29-1 to TRBJ2-7, with D maybe TRBD1 (6 bases). The CDR3 length is 14 residues. Trimming cost V 6 bases and J 1 base, with 16 bases left between them. The germline CDR1 and CDR2 sequences are SQVTM and ANQGSEA. CDR3 in DNA: TGCAGCGTGGGGGCGGACTCCGTATCCTACGAGCAGTACTTC. As protein: CSVGADSVSYEQYF.

The CDR3 spells CASSRVPQGANYGYTF. The CDR3 DNA reads as TGCGCCAGCAGTCGAGTACCTCAGGGAGCTAACTATGGCTACACCTTC. The V gene is TRBV5-1, the J gene TRBJ1-2; D is perhaps TRBD1 (5 bases). Between the trimmed V and J ends, which lost 5 bases and 0 bases, there was a span of 17 bases. This CDR3 is 16 amino acids long. Germline V gene lookup returns CDR1 SGHRS and CDR2 YFSETQ. The whole variable domain, filled in from reference TRBV5-1 and TRBJ1-2, reads KAGVTQTPRYLIKTRGQQVTLSCSPISGHRSVSWYQQTPGQGLQFLFEYFSETQRNKGNFPGRFSGRQFSNSRSEMNVSTLELGDSALYLCASSRVPQGANYGYTFGSGTRLTVV.

The chain is built from TRBV7-9 and TRBJ1-5; weak D call: TRBD1 (5 bases). From germline, CDR1 is SEHNR and CDR2 FQNEAQ (reference sequence). V was shortened by 0 bases and J by 9 bases, with 12 bases between the two germline ends. This CDR3 comprises 14 residues. CDR3 bases: TGTGCCAGCAGCTTAGCGGCAGGGTTGGGGCCCCAGCATTTT. Residues: CASSLAAGLGPQHF.

Regarding this clone: The sample has other DNA sequences that encode this CDR3 too. Written as DNA, the CDR3 is TGTGCCAGCAGCTTGCAGGAGACCCAGTACTTC. It codes for CASSLQETQYF. The V and J genes are TRBV5-4 and TRBJ2-5; D is ambiguous. Trimming took off 1 base at V and 5 bases at J, with 3 bases between the two ends. Germline V gene sequence: CDR1 SGHNT, CDR2 YYREEE (reference sequence). The CDR3 has 11 amino acids. The full variable domain, rest sourced from reference TRBV5-4 and TRBJ2-5, is ETGVTQSPTHLIKTRGQQVTLRCSSQSGHNTVSWYQQALGQGPQFIFQYYREEENGRGNFPPRFSGLQFPNYSSELNVNALELDDSALYLCASSLQETQYFGPGTRLLVL.

Only a few counts were recorded for this clone. This rearrangement joins TRBV6-1 to TRBJ1-5, with unresolved D. This CDR3 is built from 13 residues. V dropped 7 bases and J dropped 4 bases, with 11 bases sitting between them. The germline CDR1 and CDR2 sequences are MNHNS and SASEGT. CDR3 DNA: TGTGCCAGCATAAGGGATGGAAATCAGCCCCAGCATTTT. Amino acid sequence: CASIRDGNQPQHF.

The rearrangement joins TRBV2 to TRBJ2-5, with TRBD1 matching 8 bases. The J call may be wrong; the DNA end is better matched by TRBJ2-7. The CDR3 is 14 amino acids. The germline V gene encodes CDR1 SNHLY and CDR2 FYNNEI. CDR3 sequence reads: CASSEQGVTYEQYF. The CDR3, as DNA: TGTGCCAGCAGCGAACAGGGGGTCACCTACGAGCAGTACTTC.

The chain carries TRBV6-1 and TRBJ2-3; perhaps D is TRBD1 or TRBD2 (5 bases each). The CDR3 is made up of 15 amino acids. Germline CDR1 is MNHNS and CDR2 is SASEGT. V lost 6 bases and J lost 2, with 15 bases in between. CDR3 DNA sequence: TGTGCCAGCAGGGATTCCGGGGCCTTCACAGATACGCAGTATTTT. Encoded protein: CASRDSGAFTDTQYF.

This rearrangement joins TRBV7-2 to TRBJ2-1, with D maybe TRBD2 (5 bases). Looked up from germline, CDR1 is SGHTA and CDR2 is FQGNSA. This CDR3 has 14 amino acids. V was shortened by 4 bases and J by 5 bases, with 12 bases between the two germline ends. This chain's CDR3 is CASSSYSGNNEQFF. The CDR3, as DNA: TGTGCCAGCAGCTCGTACAGCGGAAACAATGAGCAGTTCTTC.

The chain recombines TRBV5-4 with TRBJ1-1; D unresolved. Germline V gene lookup returns CDR1 SGHNT and CDR2 YYREEE (reference sequence). V dropped 4 bases and J dropped 7 bases, with 14 bases sitting between them. The CDR3 has 13 residues. CDR3 in DNA: TGTGCCAGCAGCCCAGGTGGTGACAATGAAGCTTTCTTT. It translates to CASSPGGDNEAFF.

The chain is built from TRBV5-1 and TRBJ2-7; D gene ambiguous. Trimming stripped 6 bases from V and 0 bases from J, with 13 bases between. Germline CDR1 and CDR2: SGHRS and YFSETQ. The CDR3 consists of 14 residues. This CDR3 is CASKAAPSSYEQYF. The CDR3 bases are TGCGCCAGCAAGGCGGCGCCGAGCTCCTACGAGCAGTACTTC.

This clone has a single count. V gene TRBV25-1 combines with J gene TRBJ1-1; no reliable D call. The V and J ends lost 2 bases and 8 bases respectively, with 9 bases between them. Germline values: CDR1 MGHDK, CDR2 SYGVNS. The CDR3 loop spans 12 amino acids. The CDR3 is CASSEPPAEAFF. The CDR3 DNA follows: TGTGCCAGCAGTGAACCGCCAGCCGAAGCTTTCTTT.

The chain couples TRBV7-9 to TRBJ1-4; D is undetermined. Trimming shortened V by 4 bases and J by 8 bases, and 17 bases separated the two germline ends. The CDR3 length is 15 residues. Germline V gene data show CDR1 as SEHNR and CDR2 as FQNEAQ (reference sequence). CDR3 coding DNA: TGTGCCAGCAGCTCTCGGACGGTCTTACAGGAAAAACTGTTTTTT. Translation: CASSSRTVLQEKLFF.